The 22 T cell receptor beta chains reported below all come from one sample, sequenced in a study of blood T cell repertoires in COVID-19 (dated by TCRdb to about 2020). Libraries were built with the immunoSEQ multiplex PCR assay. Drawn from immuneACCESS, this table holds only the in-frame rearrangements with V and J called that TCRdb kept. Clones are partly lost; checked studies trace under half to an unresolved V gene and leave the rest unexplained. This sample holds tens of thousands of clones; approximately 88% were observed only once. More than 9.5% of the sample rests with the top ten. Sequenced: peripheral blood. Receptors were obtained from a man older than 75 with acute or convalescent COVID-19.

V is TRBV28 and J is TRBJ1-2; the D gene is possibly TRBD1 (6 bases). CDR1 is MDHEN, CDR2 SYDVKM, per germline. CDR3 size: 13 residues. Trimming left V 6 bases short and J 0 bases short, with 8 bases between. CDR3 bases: TGTGCCAGCAGGTACAGGGCTAACTATGGCTACACCTTC. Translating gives CASRYRANYGYTF.

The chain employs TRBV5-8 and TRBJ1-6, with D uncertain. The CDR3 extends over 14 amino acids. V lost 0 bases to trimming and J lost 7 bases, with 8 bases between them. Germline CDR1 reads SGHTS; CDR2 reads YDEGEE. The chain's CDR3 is CASSLGLPNSPLHF. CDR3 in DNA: TGTGCCAGCAGCTTGGGACTGCCAAATTCACCCCTCCACTTT.

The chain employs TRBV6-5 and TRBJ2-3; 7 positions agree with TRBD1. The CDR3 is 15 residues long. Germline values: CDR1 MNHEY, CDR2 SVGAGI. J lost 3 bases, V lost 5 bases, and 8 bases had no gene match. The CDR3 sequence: CASSPAVRGTDTQYF. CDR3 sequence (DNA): TGTGCCAGCAGTCCCGCGGTCAGGGGGACAGATACGCAGTATTTT.

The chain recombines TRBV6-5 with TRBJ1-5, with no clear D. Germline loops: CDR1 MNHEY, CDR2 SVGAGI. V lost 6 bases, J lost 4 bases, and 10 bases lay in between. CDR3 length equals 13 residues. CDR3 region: CASRAGLNQPQHF. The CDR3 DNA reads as TGTGCCAGCAGAGCGGGGTTAAATCAGCCCCAGCATTTT.

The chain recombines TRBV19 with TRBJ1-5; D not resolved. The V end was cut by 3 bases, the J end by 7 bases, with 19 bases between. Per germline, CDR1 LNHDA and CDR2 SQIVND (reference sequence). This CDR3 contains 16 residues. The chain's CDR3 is CASSMLPGLGGQPQHF. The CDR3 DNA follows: TGTGCCAGTAGTATGCTTCCAGGCCTGGGCGGGCAGCCCCAGCATTTT.

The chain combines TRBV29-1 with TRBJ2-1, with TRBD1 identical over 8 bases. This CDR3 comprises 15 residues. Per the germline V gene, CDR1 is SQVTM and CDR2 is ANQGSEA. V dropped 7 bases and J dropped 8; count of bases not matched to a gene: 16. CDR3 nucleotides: TGCAGCGGCGGACAGGGAAGATTGGGTCGCGATGAGCAGTTCTTC. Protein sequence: CSGGQGRLGRDEQFF.

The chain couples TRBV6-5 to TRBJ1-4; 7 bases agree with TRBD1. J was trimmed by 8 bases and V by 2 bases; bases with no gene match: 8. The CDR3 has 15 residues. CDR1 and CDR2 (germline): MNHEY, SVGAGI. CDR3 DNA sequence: TGTGCCAGCAGTTACCTGGGACAGCGAGGGGAAAAACTGTTTTTT. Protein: CASSYLGQRGEKLFF.

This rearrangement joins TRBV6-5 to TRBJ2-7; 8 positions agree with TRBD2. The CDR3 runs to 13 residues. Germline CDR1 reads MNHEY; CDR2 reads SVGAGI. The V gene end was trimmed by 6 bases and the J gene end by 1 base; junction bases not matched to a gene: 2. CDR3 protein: CASRGTRSYEQYF. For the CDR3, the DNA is TGTGCCAGCAGGGGGACTAGGTCCTACGAGCAGTACTTC.

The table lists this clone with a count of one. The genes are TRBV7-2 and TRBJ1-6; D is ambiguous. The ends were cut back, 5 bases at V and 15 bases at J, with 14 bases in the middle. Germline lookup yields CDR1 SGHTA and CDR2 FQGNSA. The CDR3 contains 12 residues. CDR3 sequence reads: CASSAFSRDLHF. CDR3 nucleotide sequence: TGTGCCAGCAGCGCTTTCTCCCGGGACCTCCACTTT.

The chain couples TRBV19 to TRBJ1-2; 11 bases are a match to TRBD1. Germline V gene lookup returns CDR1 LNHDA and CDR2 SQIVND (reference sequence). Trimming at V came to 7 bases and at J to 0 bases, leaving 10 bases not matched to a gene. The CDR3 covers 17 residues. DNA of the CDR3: TGTGCCAGTACCATGAGGACAGGGGGCCTCTCTAACTATGGCTACACCTTC. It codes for CASTMRTGGLSNYGYTF.

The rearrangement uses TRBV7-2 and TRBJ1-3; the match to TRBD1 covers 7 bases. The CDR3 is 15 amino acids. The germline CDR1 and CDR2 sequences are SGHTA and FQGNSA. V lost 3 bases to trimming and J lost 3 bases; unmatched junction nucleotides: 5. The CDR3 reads CASSLGRGNGNTIYF. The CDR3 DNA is TGTGCCAGCAGCTTGGGCAGGGGGAATGGAAACACCATATATTTT.

The CDR3: CASSQTIPGGLSNTGELFF. The CDR3 DNA sequence: TGTGCCAGCAGCCAAACTATCCCGGGGGGCCTATCCAACACCGGGGAGCTGTTTTTT. The chain links TRBV4-2 to TRBJ2-2; possible D gene TRBD2, 7 bases. The germline CDR1 and CDR2 sequences are LGHNA and YNFKEQ. This CDR3 is 19 amino acids long. V was pared by 2 bases and J by 2 bases, with 21 bases between.

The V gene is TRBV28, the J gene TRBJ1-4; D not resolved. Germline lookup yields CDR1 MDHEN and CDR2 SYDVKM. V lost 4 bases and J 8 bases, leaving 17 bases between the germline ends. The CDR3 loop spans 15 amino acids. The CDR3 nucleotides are TGTGCCAGCAGTTCCTCCGAGAATCGGAGGGAAAAACTGTTTTTT. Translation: CASSSSENRREKLFF.

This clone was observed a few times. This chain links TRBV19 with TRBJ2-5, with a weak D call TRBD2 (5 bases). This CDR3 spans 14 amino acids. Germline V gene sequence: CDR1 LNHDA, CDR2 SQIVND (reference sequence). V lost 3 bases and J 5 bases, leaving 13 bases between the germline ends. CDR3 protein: CASSIFEGRETQYF. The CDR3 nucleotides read TGTGCCAGTAGTATCTTTGAGGGCCGGGAGACCCAGTACTTC.

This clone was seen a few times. The CDR3 region has the DNA TGTGCCAGCAGCCCAGACAGGCCGGGTTCACCCCTCCACTTT. Residues: CASSPDRPGSPLHF. The chain recombines TRBV7-9 with TRBJ1-6, with D perhaps matching TRBD1 (6 bases). CDR3 size: 14 residues. Per the germline V gene, CDR1 is SEHNR and CDR2 is FQNEAQ (reference sequence). Trimming removed 5 bases from V and 9 bases from J, with 14 bases in between.

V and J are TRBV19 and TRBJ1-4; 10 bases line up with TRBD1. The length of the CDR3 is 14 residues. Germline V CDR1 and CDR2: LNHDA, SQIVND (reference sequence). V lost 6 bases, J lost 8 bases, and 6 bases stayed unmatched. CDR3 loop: CASSHGQGGEKLFF. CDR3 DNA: TGTGCCAGTAGCCACGGACAGGGGGGGGAAAAACTGTTTTTT. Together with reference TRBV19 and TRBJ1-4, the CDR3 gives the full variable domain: DGGITQSPKYLFRKEGQNVTLSCEQNLNHDAMYWYRQDPGQGLRLIYYSQIVNDFQKGDIAEGYSVSREKKESFPLTVTSAQKNPTAFYLCASSHGQGGEKLFFGSGTQLSVL.

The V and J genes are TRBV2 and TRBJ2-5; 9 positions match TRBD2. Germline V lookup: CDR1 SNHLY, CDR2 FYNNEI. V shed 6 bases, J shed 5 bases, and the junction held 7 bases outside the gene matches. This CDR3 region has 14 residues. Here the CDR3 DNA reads TGTGCCAGCAGGGTGCGGGGGGGATGGGAGACCCAGTACTTC. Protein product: CASRVRGGWETQYF.

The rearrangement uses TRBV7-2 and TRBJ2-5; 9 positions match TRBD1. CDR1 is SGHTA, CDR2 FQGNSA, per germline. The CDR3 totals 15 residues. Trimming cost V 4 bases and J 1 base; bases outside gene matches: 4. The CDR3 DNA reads TGTGCCAGCAGCTCCGGGACAGGGCCCCAAGAGACCCAGTACTTC. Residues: CASSSGTGPQETQYF.

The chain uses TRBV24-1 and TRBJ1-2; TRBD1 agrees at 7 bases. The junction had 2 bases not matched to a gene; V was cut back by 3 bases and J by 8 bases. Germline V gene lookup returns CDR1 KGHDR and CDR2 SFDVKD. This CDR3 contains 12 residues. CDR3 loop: CATSDPGQGYTF. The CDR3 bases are TGTGCCACCAGTGATCCGGGACAGGGCTACACCTTC.

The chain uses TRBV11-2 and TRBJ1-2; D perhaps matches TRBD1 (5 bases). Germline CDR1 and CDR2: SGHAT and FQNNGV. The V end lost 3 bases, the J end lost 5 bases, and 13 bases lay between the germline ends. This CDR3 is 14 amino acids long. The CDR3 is CASSFGGAAYGYTF. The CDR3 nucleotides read TGTGCCAGCAGCTTCGGCGGGGCAGCGTATGGCTACACCTTC.

The CDR3 is CASSLGLGGQGIGSAQETQYF. The CDR3 coding sequence is TGCGCCAGCAGCTTGGGTCTAGGTGGACAGGGAATAGGGAGCGCTCAAGAGACCCAGTACTTC. The J gene is TRBJ2-5, the V gene TRBV5-1, with 8 bases lining up with TRBD1. The CDR3 extends over 21 amino acids. Germline trimming cut 0 bases from V and 2 bases from J; bases unmatched to any gene: 21. The germline gives CDR1 SGHRS, CDR2 YFSETQ.

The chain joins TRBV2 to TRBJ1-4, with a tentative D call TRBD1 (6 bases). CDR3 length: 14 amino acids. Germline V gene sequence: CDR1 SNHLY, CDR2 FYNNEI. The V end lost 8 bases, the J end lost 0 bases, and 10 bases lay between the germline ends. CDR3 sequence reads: CASWTVATNEKLFF. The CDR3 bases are TGTGCCAGCTGGACAGTGGCAACTAATGAAAAACTGTTTTTT. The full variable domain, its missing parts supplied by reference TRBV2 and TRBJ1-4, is EPEVTQTPSHQVTQMGQEVILRCVPISNHLYFYWYRQILGQKVEFLVSFYNNEISEKSEIFDDQFSVERPDGSNFTLKIRSTKLEDSAMYFCASWTVATNEKLFFGSGTQLSVL.